These T cell receptor beta chains were read from a single sample in a study of early T cells in non-severe SARS-CoV-2 infection. MiXCR, applied by TCRdb to the 5' RACE reads, yields one record per CDR3 protein. Of tens of thousands of distinct CDR3 sequences listed, 9% to 15% are singletons. Sequenced material: whole blood. These receptors all come from an adult who was a healthcare worker with PCR-confirmed SARS-CoV-2 infection or an uninfected control (not recorded which). The CDR3 runs from the conserved cysteine through the conserved F or W. The order of the fields is J gene, V gene, clone size, D gene, CDR3 DNA, CDR3 protein. A D gene is named only where the DNA matches it firmly. Clone size is stated in some rows and not others, as once, few, many or a class when expanded.

TRBJ2-7 TRBV11-2 NA NA TGTGCCAGCAGCCCCTCCCGGGGTCAGCTTACCTACGAGCAGTACTTC CASSPSRGQLTYEQYF
TRBJ2-7 TRBV5-4 few NA TGTGCCAGCAGCCGGACCGACGGCTACGAGCAGTACTTC CASSRTDGYEQYF
TRBJ2-7 TRBV28 many TRBD2 TGTGCCAGCAGTTTCCACCTAGCGGCCCTCTCCTACGAGCAGTACTTC CASSFHLAALSYEQYF
TRBJ1-2 TRBV20-1 many TRBD1 TGCAGTGCACCAGACAGGGATCTCTATGGCTACACCTTC CSAPDRDLYGYTF
TRBJ1-4 TRBV11-2 many NA TGTGCCAGCAGCTTAATGGCCAGGGGAGGAGAAAAACTGTTTTTT CASSLMARGGEKLFF
TRBJ1-6 TRBV6-5 NA TRBD1 TGTGCCAGCAGCCTGACCGGACAGGGAGGTAATTCACCCCTCCACTTT CASSLTGQGGNSPLHF
TRBJ2-3 TRBV7-8 many NA TGTGCCAGCAGCTTAGCCCAGCGGGCAGCCGATACGCAGTATTTT CASSLAQRAADTQYF
TRBJ1-1 TRBV7-8 few NA TGTGCCAGCAGTCCAAACTGGACACCCAACACTGAAGCTTTCTTT CASSPNWTPNTEAFF
TRBJ2-1 TRBV7-2 few NA TGTGCCAGCAGCTCCTTAGCCCCAGGGAATGAGCAGTTCTTC CASSSLAPGNEQFF
TRBJ1-6 TRBV6-6 many NA TGTGCCAGCAGACAGAATAATTCACCCCTCCACTTT CASRQNNSPLHF
TRBJ2-3 TRBV3-1 many TRBD2 TGTGCCAGCAGATTGACTAGCGGCACAGATACGCAGTATTTT CASRLTSGTDTQYF
TRBJ2-7 TRBV6-6 NA NA TGTGCCAGCACCAGAACTGGGATCCCCTACGAGCAGTACTTC CASTRTGIPYEQYF
TRBJ2-1 TRBV29-1 NA TRBD2 TGCAGCGGAAGGGCGGGAGGACATAATGAGCAGTTCTTC CSGRAGGHNEQFF
TRBJ2-5 TRBV5-1 NA NA TGCGCCAGCAGCATACAGAAGCCCCAAGAGACCCAGTACTTC CASSIQKPQETQYF
TRBJ2-3 TRBV29-1 NA TRBD2 TGCAGCGGTCGACTAGCGGGGTCCACAGATACGCAGTATTTT CSGRLAGSTDTQYF
TRBJ1-6 TRBV6-5 few NA TGTGCCAGCAGCCAGTGGCGGGGGTCACCCCTCCACTTT CASSQWRGSPLHF
TRBJ2-3 TRBV27 many NA TGTGCCAGCAGTCGTGGTAGCACAGATACGCAGTATTTT CASSRGSTDTQYF
TRBJ1-4 TRBV19 many TRBD1 TGTGCCAGTAGTCGGGACAGCCTGGTTGCAACTAATGAAAAACTGTTTTTT CASSRDSLVATNEKLFF
TRBJ1-1 TRBV7-9 few TRBD1 TGTGCCAGCAGCCTGGAGACAGGGGAAGCTTTCTTT CASSLETGEAFF
TRBJ2-5 TRBV5-4 few TRBD2 TGTGCCAGCAGCTCGAGGGAGCGGGGTGAAGAGACCCAGTACTTC CASSSRERGEETQYF
TRBJ2-1 TRBV18 many NA TGTGCCAGCTCACCACCTTCGGGAGAGGGGAATGAGCAGTTCTTC CASSPPSGEGNEQFF
TRBJ2-5 TRBV5-6 many TRBD2 TGTGCCAGCAGCTCCGAACGACTAGCGGGAGTAGAGACCCAGTACTTC CASSSERLAGVETQYF
TRBJ2-7 TRBV28 NA NA TGTGCCAGCAGCCCCGATTACGAGCAGTACTTC CASSPDYEQYF
TRBJ2-1 TRBV2 NA TRBD1 TGTGCCAGCAGTCGGCGACAGGGGGGGAACAATGAGCAGTTCTTC CASSRRQGGNNEQFF
TRBJ1-1 TRBV5-1 few NA TGCGCCAGCAGCTTGTTGGGCGGGGTGAACACTGAAGCTTTCTTT CASSLLGGVNTEAFF
TRBJ2-1 TRBV20-1 NA TRBD2 TGCAGTGCTAGAGAGACTAGCGGGGGTCACAATGAGCAGTTCTTC CSARETSGGHNEQFF
TRBJ1-1 TRBV30 many NA TGTGCCTGGAGTGTTCACACTGAAGCTTTCTTT CAWSVHTEAFF
TRBJ2-3 TRBV19 many TRBD1 TGTGCCAGTAGTAAGACAGGGGGCATCACAGATACGCAGTATTTT CASSKTGGITDTQYF
TRBJ1-1 TRBV24-1 few TRBD1 TGTGCCACCAGTGCGGCCGGGACAGGGGACACTGAAGCTTTCTTT CATSAAGTGDTEAFF
TRBJ1-6 TRBV27 many NA TGTGCCAGCAGAAGACAGTCGAGCTCCTATAATTCACCCCTCCACTTT CASRRQSSSYNSPLHF
TRBJ2-1 TRBV4-1 NA NA TGCGCCAGCAGCCAAGCGGGAGCCTACAATGAGCAGTTCTTC CASSQAGAYNEQFF
TRBJ2-5 TRBV30 many TRBD2 TGTGCCTTTACCGGGACTAGGCAAGAGACCCAGTACTTC CAFTGTRQETQYF
TRBJ2-7 TRBV7-2 NA NA TGTGCCAGCAGACCTCCTCTAGGGGGATGGGAGCAGTACTTC CASRPPLGGWEQYF
TRBJ2-3 TRBV20-1 many NA TGCAGTGCTAGCCCCGGGGGTAGGGGCACAGATACGCAGTATTTT CSASPGGRGTDTQYF
TRBJ2-3 TRBV24-1 many NA TGTGCCACTGTGGACAGCAGCACAGATACGCAGTATTTT CATVDSSTDTQYF